These T cell receptor beta chains were read from a single sample in a study of T cell responses to AZD1222 COVID-19 vaccine. Sequenced by immunoSEQ multiplex PCR; TCRdb stores in-frame clones only, minus some. The table lists about 140,000 clones, 75% to 95% of them singletons. Here the sequenced sample was peripheral blood, taken on day 0 of AZD1222 vaccination. Source of these receptors: an adult in good health. CDR3s include the opening cysteine and the closing phenylalanine or tryptophan. Fields, in order: CDR3 length, J gene, V gene, CDR3 protein.

12,TRBJ2-5,TRBV30,CAWTSTGTRGYF
13,TRBJ1-3,TRBV6-5,CASSSGTGNTIYF
15,TRBJ2-3,TRBV3-1/TRBV3-2,CASSQDTPRTDTQYF
11,TRBJ1-2,TRBV19,CASSIAGGYTF
16,TRBJ2-3,TRBV15,CATSSGGLSSTDTQYF
13,TRBJ1-1,TRBV11-2,CASSLEEWGSLNF
15,TRBJ1-2,TRBV24-1,CATSDADRAHYGYTF
15,TRBJ2-2,TRBV18,CASSPENYPTGELFF
13,TRBJ1-2,TRBV18,CASSSAWSYGYTF
14,TRBJ1-1,TRBV6-4,CASRLRRENTEAFF
15,TRBJ1-2,TRBV9,CASSLRRGGNYGYTF
11,TRBJ1-2,TRBV19,CASSSGYGYTF
14,TRBJ2-3,TRBV7-2,CASSRRIRTDTQYF
14,TRBJ1-1,TRBV25-1,CASSEWDRVTEAFF
14,TRBJ2-7,TRBV25-1,CASTPTGGAEGQYF
17,TRBJ1-2,TRBV2,CASSELWAGSLSNGYTF
15,TRBJ1-5,TRBV10-2,CASSIPSLGRQPQHF
13,TRBJ1-3,TRBV7-2,CASSLDRGGTIYF
15,TRBJ1-6,TRBV18,CASSPGRPTDSPLHF
14,TRBJ2-6,TRBV15,CATSSVSGANVLTF
13,TRBJ2-2,TRBV2,CASSNQNTGELFF
13,TRBJ1-2,TRBV3-1/TRBV3-2,CASSQAVNYGYTF
14,TRBJ1-5,TRBV14,CARGPHDSDQPQHF
11,TRBJ2-2,TRBV7-9,CASSLAGELFF
16,TRBJ1-6,TRBV5-1,CASKQGAGSYNSPLHF
17,TRBJ2-5,TRBV7-6,CASSWGGTGPFQETQYF
13,TRBJ2-1,TRBV10-3,CATGTSGTNEQFF
16,TRBJ1-1,TRBV29-1,CSVRRRDRILKTEAFF
16,TRBJ2-2,TRBV19,CASSPLTSGRGRELFF
14,TRBJ2-1,TRBV6-2/TRBV6-3,CASSYVRVGDEQFF
14,TRBJ1-1,TRBV7-2,CASSLRDPGPEAFF
14,TRBJ1-2,TRBV4-1,CASSQVVGTYGYTF
14,TRBJ2-5,TRBV7-3,CASSPGLALETQYF
13,TRBJ2-7,TRBV10-3,CAISESAAYEQYF
16,TRBJ2-3,TRBV12-2,CASRLGSAGELDTQYF
15,TRBJ2-2,TRBV2,CASSEAPSGTGELFF
11,TRBJ2-5,TRBV20-1,CSAKTQETQYF
17,TRBJ2-1,TRBV7-9,CASSLLTFDGAYNEQFF
15,TRBJ1-2,TRBV19,CASSIWGQTIHGYTF
13,TRBJ2-1,TRBV2,CASRAGGLNEQFF
16,TRBJ2-1,TRBV5-4,CASSPGTSGRHNEQFF
15,TRBJ1-6,TRBV19,CASSGGQGPNSPLHF
12,TRBJ2-5,TRBV18,CASSPIEETQYF
14,TRBJ2-7,TRBV5-1,CASSRTGTSYEQYF